These 23 T cell receptor beta chains were all obtained from the same sample, sequenced in a study of CD8+CD57+ T cells in acquired aplastic anemia. The sequenced patients had an expansion of CD8+CD57+ cells seen by flow cytometry. Profiling that covered TCR beta VDJ and CDR3 relied on genomic DNA as its template. MiXCR, run by TCRdb on the reads, gives a single entry per CDR3 protein. Among about 220,000 distinct CDR3 sequences listed, about 44% were seen once. The specimen sequenced was sorted CD4+, CD8+, or CD8+CD57+ T cells (not recorded which) from PBMCs. These receptors all come from a human donor with aplastic anemia.

This clonotype appeared once. V gene TRBV20-1 combines with J gene TRBJ2-7, with TRBD2 matching 10 bases. Trimming removed 3 bases from V and 2 bases from J; junction bases left unmatched: 4. This CDR3 is 14 amino acids long. Germline-derived CDR1 and CDR2 are DFQATT and SNEGSKA (reference sequence). The CDR3 protein is CSARGGTSAYEQYF. In DNA form, the CDR3 reads TGCAGTGCTAGGGGGGGGACTAGCGCCTACGAGCAGTACTTC.

This clonotype was seen repeatedly, ten times or more. The chain employs TRBV7-9 and TRBJ1-4; 8 bases align to TRBD1. With 5 bases clipped from V and 4 bases from J, the junction kept 6 bases outside the gene matches. This CDR3 contains 15 residues. The germline gives CDR1 SEHNR, CDR2 FQNEAQ (reference sequence). CDR3 in DNA: TGTGCCAGCAGCGAGAGGACAGGGAATAATGAAAAACTGTTTTTT. Translated: CASSERTGNNEKLFF. The whole variable domain, remainder taken from reference TRBV7-9 and TRBJ1-4, is DTGVSQNPRHKITKRGQNVTFRCDPISEHNRLYWYRQTLGQGPEFLTYFQNEAQLEKSRLLSDRFSAERPKGSFSTLEIQRTEQGDSAMYLCASSERTGNNEKLFFGSGTQLSVL.

This clonotype was detected many times. The chain carries TRBV12-3 or TRBV12-4 and TRBJ1-2; a possible D gene is TRBD1 (5 bases). This CDR3 is 13 amino acids long. The V end was cut by 6 bases, the J end by 4 bases, with 12 bases between. CDR3 protein: CASSPAGSYGYTF. The CDR3 nucleotides are TGTGCCAGCAGCCCCGCAGGGAGCTATGGCTACACCTTC.

The rearrangement links TRBV7-9 to TRBJ1-5; D is unclear. The ends were cut back, 1 base at V and 5 bases at J, with 6 bases in the middle. The V gene's germline CDR1 is SEHNR and CDR2 FQNEAQ (reference sequence). The CDR3 runs to 13 residues. The CDR3 region is CASSLGVDQPQHF. The CDR3 nucleotides read TGTGCCAGCAGCTTAGGGGTGGATCAGCCCCAGCATTTT.

The V and J genes are TRBV11-2 and TRBJ2-7; D is unresolved. V dropped 5 bases and J dropped 3 bases, with 14 bases sitting between them. Germline CDR1 is SGHAT and CDR2 is FQNNGV. The CDR3 covers 14 residues. In DNA, the CDR3 is TGTGCCAGCAGCCCCCCCCGGCGGAACTACGAGCAGTACTTC. Its protein product is CASSPPRRNYEQYF.

This clonotype showed up many times. V and J are TRBV7-9 and TRBJ2-5; a possible D gene is TRBD2 (6 bases). The CDR3 contains 14 residues. The germline V gene encodes CDR1 SEHNR and CDR2 FQNEAQ (reference sequence). Trimming left V 4 bases short and J 7 bases short, with 16 bases between. For the CDR3, the DNA is TGTGCCAGCAGCTCCCCCCGGGGGTGGAGGACCCAGTACTTC. Protein product: CASSSPRGWRTQYF.

The rearrangement joins TRBV7-2 to TRBJ2-7; 7 nucleotides align to TRBD1. V was pared by 2 bases and J by 1 base, with 2 bases of the junction left unmatched. The V gene's germline CDR1 is SGHTA and CDR2 FQGNSA. The CDR3 loop spans 14 amino acids. The CDR3 protein is CASSLYRGSYEQYF. As DNA, the CDR3 is TGTGCCAGCAGCTTATACAGGGGATCCTACGAGCAGTACTTC.

The chain employs TRBV2 and TRBJ2-7; 7 bases match TRBD1. Germline lookup yields CDR1 SNHLY and CDR2 FYNNEI. J lost 7 bases, V lost 8 bases, and 8 bases had no gene match. The length of the CDR3 is 12 residues. The CDR3 reads CASGDSPREQYV. CDR3 in DNA: TGTGCCAGCGGGGACAGTCCTAGGGAGCAGTACGTC.

Concerning this clonotype itself: A read error may produce the germline difference seen at one junction end. The V gene is TRBV19, the J gene TRBJ1-1; D is unresolved. Germline V lookup: CDR1 LNHDA, CDR2 SQIVND (reference sequence). The CDR3 covers 11 residues. The CDR3 region is CASLHGLRALF. The CDR3 coding sequence is TGTGCCAGTCTACACGGTCTTCGGGCTCTCTTT.

This chain joins TRBV11-3 and TRBJ1-1; the D gene is possibly TRBD1 (5 bases). The CDR3 extends over 14 amino acids. Trimming shortened V by 1 base and J by 4 bases, and 10 bases separated the two germline ends. Germline values: CDR1 SGHNT, CDR2 YENEEA. CDR3 in amino acids: CASSLVLGATEAFF. For the CDR3, the DNA is TGTGCCAGCAGCTTAGTCCTAGGGGCCACTGAAGCTTTCTTT.

Ten or more counts support this clonotype. The rearrangement uses TRBV19 and TRBJ2-1, with D perhaps given as TRBD1 or TRBD2 (6 bases each). Germline CDR1 reads LNHDA; CDR2 reads SQIVND (reference sequence). Trimming took off 7 bases at V and 7 bases at J, with 20 bases between the two ends. The CDR3 length is 15 residues. For the CDR3, the DNA is TGTGCCAGTACTATGGATTCGGGGGCCTGGAATGAGCAGTTCTTC. It encodes CASTMDSGAWNEQFF.

Many counts were recorded for this clonotype. This rearrangement joins TRBV9 to TRBJ2-7; 7 nucleotides line up with TRBD2. J lost 3 bases, V lost 1 base, and 7 bases had no gene match. The CDR3 is made up of 15 amino acids. The germline V gene encodes CDR1 SGDLS and CDR2 YYNGEE. The chain's CDR3 is CASSVSSGASYEQYF. The CDR3 DNA is TGTGCCAGCAGCGTATCCAGCGGGGCAAGCTACGAGCAGTACTTC.

The V gene is TRBV20-1, the J gene TRBJ1-2; 8 bases are a match to TRBD1. Looked up from germline, CDR1 is DFQATT and CDR2 is SNEGSKA (reference sequence). Unmatched junction bases numbered 4, after V lost 5 bases and J lost 5 bases. CDR3 size: 12 residues. As DNA, the CDR3 is TGCAGTGCTTTCGGACAGGGATATGGCTACACCTTC. It encodes CSAFGQGYGYTF.

This clonotype showed up many times. V is TRBV6-5 and J is TRBJ2-7; 12 bases are shared with TRBD2. CDR1 MNHEY and CDR2 SVGAGI come from the germline V gene. The CDR3 is 16 amino acids. Trimming cost V 1 base and J 3 bases; bases outside gene matches: 4. This CDR3 is CASSYLTSGSYYEQYF. The CDR3, as DNA: TGTGCCAGCAGTTACTTGACTAGCGGGAGTTACTACGAGCAGTACTTC.

The J gene is TRBJ1-1, the V gene TRBV7-9; unclear D gene. The germline V and J ends were trimmed by 6 bases and 0 bases, with 14 bases remaining between them. Germline values: CDR1 SEHNR, CDR2 FQNEAQ (reference sequence). The length of the CDR3 is 15 residues. CDR3 residues: CASSERSPVNTEAFF. CDR3 nucleotide sequence: TGTGCCAGCAGTGAAAGGTCACCGGTGAACACTGAAGCTTTCTTT.

This chain links TRBV6-6 with TRBJ2-1, with 8 nucleotides matching TRBD2. CDR3 length equals 13 residues. The junction had 3 bases not matched to a gene; V was cut back by 8 bases and J by 3 bases. Germline-derived CDR1 and CDR2 are MNHNY and SVGAGI (reference sequence). The CDR3: CASGRGVYNEQFF. In DNA, the CDR3 is TGTGCCAGCGGGCGGGGGGTCTACAATGAGCAGTTCTTC.

The chain has TRBV2 and TRBJ2-7; 8 bases fit TRBD1. The V gene's germline CDR1 is SNHLY and CDR2 FYNNEI. The trim removed 9 bases at V and 2 bases at J, leaving 12 bases unmatched. This CDR3 contains 15 residues. For the CDR3, the DNA is TGTGCCAGTAGGCCCGGGACAGGCCCTACCTACGAGCAGTACTTC. Amino acid sequence: CASRPGTGPTYEQYF.

The chain joins TRBV9 to TRBJ2-5; TRBD2 matches at 8 bases. The V and J ends lost 0 bases and 7 bases, in that order; junction bases with no gene match: 5. This CDR3 contains 14 residues. Germline V gene data show CDR1 as SGDLS and CDR2 as YYNGEE. CDR3 sequence: CASSVVQRGSTQYF. The CDR3 DNA is TGTGCCAGCAGCGTAGTCCAGCGGGGGTCGACCCAGTACTTC.

Notes on this clonotype: Compared with germline, one end of the junction differs, possibly owing to a read error. The rearrangement links TRBV2 to TRBJ1-1; TRBD1 aligns across 11 bases. The length of the CDR3 is 14 residues. Germline assignment: CDR1 SNHLY and CDR2 FYNNEI. The CDR3 loop reads CASRGQGVNTEAFF. The CDR3 DNA is TGCGCCAGCAGGGGACAGGGGGTGAACACTGAAGCTTTCTTT.

This clonotype has at least ten counts. The chain is built from TRBV3-1 and TRBJ1-2; the match to TRBD1 covers 7 bases. Germline V gene sequence: CDR1 LGHDT, CDR2 YNNKEL (reference sequence). With 4 bases clipped from V and 5 bases from J, the junction kept 7 bases outside the gene matches. This CDR3 comprises 14 residues. The CDR3 protein is CASSPTGAGYGYTF. The DNA for the CDR3 is TGTGCCAGCAGCCCTACAGGGGCAGGGTATGGCTACACCTTC. The full variable domain, completed using reference TRBV3-1 and TRBJ1-2, is DTAVSQTPKYLVTQMGNDKSIKCEQNLGHDTMYWYKQDSKKFLKIMFSYNNKELIINETVPNRFSPKSPDKAHLNLHINSLELGDSAVYFCASSPTGAGYGYTFGSGTRLTVV.

This clonotype was recorded at least ten times. The V gene is TRBV4-3, the J gene TRBJ1-1; possibly TRBD1 for D (5 bases). Trimming pared 3 bases from V and 2 bases from J, leaving 16 bases between. This CDR3 has 16 residues. Germline CDR1 is LGHNA and CDR2 is YSLEER. CDR3 DNA sequence: TGCGCCAGCAGCCACTCTTTACAGGCGACAAACACTGAAGCTTTCTTT. Its translation: CASSHSLQATNTEAFF.

The chain is built from TRBV7-9 and TRBJ2-1; D might be TRBD1 (6 bases). V lost 2 bases to trimming and J lost 7 bases, with 12 bases between them. The CDR3 is 14 residues long. Germline V gene data show CDR1 as SEHNR and CDR2 as FQNEAQ (reference sequence). DNA for the CDR3: TGTGCCAGCAGCTTAACAGGGACACGGAATGAGCAGTTCTTC. This codes for CASSLTGTRNEQFF.

The rearrangement joins TRBV12-3 or TRBV12-4 to TRBJ2-1; 9 nucleotides align to TRBD2. The J segment lost 3 bases and the V segment lost 5 bases, leaving 8 bases of the junction unmatched. This CDR3 has 16 amino acids. CDR3 in DNA: TGTGCCAGCAGTCCCTCGCGGGGGGGCCTCTACAATGAGCAGTTCTTC. Translation: CASSPSRGGLYNEQFF.